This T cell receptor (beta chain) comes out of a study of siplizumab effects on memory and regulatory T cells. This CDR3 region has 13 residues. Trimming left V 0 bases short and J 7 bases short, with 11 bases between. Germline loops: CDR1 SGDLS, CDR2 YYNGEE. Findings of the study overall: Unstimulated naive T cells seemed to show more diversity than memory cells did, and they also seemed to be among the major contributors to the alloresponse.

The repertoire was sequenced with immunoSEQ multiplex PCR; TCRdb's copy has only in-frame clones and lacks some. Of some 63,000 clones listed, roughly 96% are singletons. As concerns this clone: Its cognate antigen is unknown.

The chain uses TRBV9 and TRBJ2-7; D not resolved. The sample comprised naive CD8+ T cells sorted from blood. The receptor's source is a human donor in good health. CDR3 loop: CASSVGPAWEQYF. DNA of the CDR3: TGTGCCAGCAGCGTAGGACCAGCTTGGGAGCAGTACTTC.